This TCR beta chain was sequenced during a study of Tregs in tolerant kidney transplant recipients. TCRdb's table, derived via immunoSEQ multiplex PCR, lists solely in-frame clones and lacks some. This sample has approximately 260,000 clones, with about four fifths found just once. This clone occurred a few times. The CDR3 totals 15 residues. The germline V and J ends were trimmed by 4 bases and 3 bases, with 16 bases remaining between them. Germline values: CDR1 SGHTA, CDR2 FQGNSA. Thawed PBMCs were FACS-sorted into unstimulated CD4+CD25+CD127- regulatory T cells, CD4+CD25- non-regulatory cells, CD4 and CD8 cells.

The chain combines TRBV7-2 with TRBJ2-7, with D possibly TRBD2 on 5 matching bases. This receptor was taken from a human donor in good health. The sequenced material came from CD4+ T cells from blood. CDR3 coding DNA: TGTGCCAGCAGCTATTGGACTGAAACGAGCTACGAGCAGTACTTC. Amino acids: CASSYWTETSYEQYF.